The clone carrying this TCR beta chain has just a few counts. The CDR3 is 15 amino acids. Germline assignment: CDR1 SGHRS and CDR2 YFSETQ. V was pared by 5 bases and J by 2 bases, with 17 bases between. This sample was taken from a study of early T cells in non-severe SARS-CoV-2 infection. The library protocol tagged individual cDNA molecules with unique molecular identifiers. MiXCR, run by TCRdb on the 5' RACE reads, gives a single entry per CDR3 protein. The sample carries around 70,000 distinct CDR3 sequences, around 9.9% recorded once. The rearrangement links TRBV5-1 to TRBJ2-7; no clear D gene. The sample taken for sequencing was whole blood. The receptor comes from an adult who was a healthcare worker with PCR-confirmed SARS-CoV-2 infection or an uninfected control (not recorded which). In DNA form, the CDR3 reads TGCGCCAGCAGTCTGCGCCAGATACCCGCCTACGAGCAGTACTTC. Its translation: CASSLRQIPAYEQYF. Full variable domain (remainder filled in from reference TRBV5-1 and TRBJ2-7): KAGVTQTPRYLIKTRGQQVTLSCSPISGHRSVSWYQQTPGQGLQFLFEYFSETQRNKGNFPGRFSGRQFSNSRSEMNVSTLELGDSALYLCASSLRQIPAYEQYFGPGTRLTVT.